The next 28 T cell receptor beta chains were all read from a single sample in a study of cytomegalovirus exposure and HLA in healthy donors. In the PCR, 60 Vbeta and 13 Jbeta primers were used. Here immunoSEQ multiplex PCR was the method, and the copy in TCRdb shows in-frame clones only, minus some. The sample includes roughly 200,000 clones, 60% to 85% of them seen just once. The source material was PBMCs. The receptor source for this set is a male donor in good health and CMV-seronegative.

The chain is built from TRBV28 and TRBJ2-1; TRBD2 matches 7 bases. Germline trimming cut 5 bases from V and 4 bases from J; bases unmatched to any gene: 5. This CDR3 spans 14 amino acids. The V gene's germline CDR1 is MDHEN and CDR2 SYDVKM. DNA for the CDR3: TGTGCCAGCAGTGGCGGGAGAGCTTACAATGAGCAGTTCTTC. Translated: CASSGGRAYNEQFF.

CDR3 amino acids: CASSLGPSSGNTIYF. CDR3 nucleotides: TGTGCCAGTAGTTTGGGGCCGAGCTCTGGAAACACCATATATTTT. The chain uses TRBV19 and TRBJ1-3; D might be TRBD1 (5 bases). CDR1 and CDR2 from the germline V gene are LNHDA and SQIVND (reference sequence). The CDR3 has 15 amino acids. Trimming removed 5 bases from V and 0 bases from J, with 11 bases in between.

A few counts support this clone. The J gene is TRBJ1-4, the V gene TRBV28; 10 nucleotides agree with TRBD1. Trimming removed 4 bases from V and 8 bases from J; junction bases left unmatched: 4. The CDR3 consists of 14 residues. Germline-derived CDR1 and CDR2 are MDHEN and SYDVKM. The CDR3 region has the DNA TGTGCCAGCAGTTCGACAGGGGGCAAGGAAAAACTGTTTTTT. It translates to CASSSTGGKEKLFF.

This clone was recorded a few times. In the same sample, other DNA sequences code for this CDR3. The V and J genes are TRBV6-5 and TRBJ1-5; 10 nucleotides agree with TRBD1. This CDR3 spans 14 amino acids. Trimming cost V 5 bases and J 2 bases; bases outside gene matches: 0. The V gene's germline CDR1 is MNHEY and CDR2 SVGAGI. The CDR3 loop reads CASSGQGGNQPQHF. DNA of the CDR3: TGTGCCAGCAGTGGACAGGGGGGCAATCAGCCCCAGCATTTT.

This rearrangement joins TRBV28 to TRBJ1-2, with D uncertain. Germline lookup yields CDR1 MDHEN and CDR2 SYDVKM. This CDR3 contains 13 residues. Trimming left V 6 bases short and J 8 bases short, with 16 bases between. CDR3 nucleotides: TGTGCCAGCAGCCAAAACGGGAATCGCGGCTACACCTTC. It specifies CASSQNGNRGYTF.

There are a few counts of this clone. The CDR3 region has the DNA TGTGCCAGCGAAGGGACAGGAGGCGGGGAGCTGTTTTTT. It specifies CASEGTGGGELFF. V is TRBV2 and J is TRBJ2-2; 8 bases match TRBD1. Germline CDR1 SNHLY, CDR2 FYNNEI. This CDR3 is built from 13 residues. The V and J ends lost 8 bases and 7 bases, in that order; junction bases with no gene match: 6. The full variable domain, rest sourced from reference TRBV2 and TRBJ2-2, is EPEVTQTPSHQVTQMGQEVILRCVPISNHLYFYWYRQILGQKVEFLVSFYNNEISEKSEIFDDQFSVERPDGSNFTLKIRSTKLEDSAMYFCASEGTGGGELFFGEGSRLTVL.

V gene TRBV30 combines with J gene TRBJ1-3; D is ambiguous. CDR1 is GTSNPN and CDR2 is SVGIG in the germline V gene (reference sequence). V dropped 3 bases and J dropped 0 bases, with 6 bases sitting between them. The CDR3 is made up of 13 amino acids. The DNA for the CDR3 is TGTGCCTGGAGCACCAGCTCTGGAAACACCATATATTTT. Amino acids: CAWSTSSGNTIYF. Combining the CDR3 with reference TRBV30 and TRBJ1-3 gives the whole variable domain SQTIHQWPATLVQPVGSPLSLECTVEGTSNPNLYWYRQAAGRGLQLLFYSVGIGQISSEVPQNLSASRPQDRQFILSSKKLLLSDSGFYLCAWSTSSGNTIYFGEGSWLTVV.

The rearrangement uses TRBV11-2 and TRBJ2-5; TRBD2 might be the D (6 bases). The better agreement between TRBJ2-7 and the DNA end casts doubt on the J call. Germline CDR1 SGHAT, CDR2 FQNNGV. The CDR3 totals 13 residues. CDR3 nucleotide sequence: TGTGCCAGCAGCTTAGCGGGGGACTACGAGCAGTACTTC. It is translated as CASSLAGDYEQYF.

CDR3 sequence reads: CASSLIQGAGGYTF. CDR3 DNA sequence: TGTGCCAGCAGCTTAATACAGGGGGCTGGCGGCTACACCTTC. The V and J genes are TRBV7-9 and TRBJ1-2; 9 bases are shared with TRBD1. Trimming cost V 2 bases and J 8 bases; bases outside gene matches: 6. CDR1 is SEHNR and CDR2 is FQNEAQ in the germline V gene (reference sequence). The CDR3 sequence is 14 residues long.

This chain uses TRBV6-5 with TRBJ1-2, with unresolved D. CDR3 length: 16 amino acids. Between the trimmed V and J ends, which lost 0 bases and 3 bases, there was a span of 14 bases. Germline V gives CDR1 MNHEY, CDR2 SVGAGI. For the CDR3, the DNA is TGTGCCAGCAGTTACTCGGGCGGGGTTTGGGACTATGGCTACACCTTC. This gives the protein CASSYSGGVWDYGYTF.

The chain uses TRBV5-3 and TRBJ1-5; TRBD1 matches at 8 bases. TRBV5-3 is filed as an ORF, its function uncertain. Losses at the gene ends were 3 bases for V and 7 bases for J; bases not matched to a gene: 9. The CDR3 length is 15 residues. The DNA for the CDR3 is TGTGCCAGAAGCTGGGTTGACAGGGGTCGGCAGCCCCAGCATTTT. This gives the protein CARSWVDRGRQPQHF.

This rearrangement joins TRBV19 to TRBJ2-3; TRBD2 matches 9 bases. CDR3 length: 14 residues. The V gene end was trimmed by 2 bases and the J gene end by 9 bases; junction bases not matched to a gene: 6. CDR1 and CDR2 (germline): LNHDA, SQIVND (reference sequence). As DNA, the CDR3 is TGTGCCAGTAGTATACCGGCTAGCGGGACGACGCAGTATTTT. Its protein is CASSIPASGTTQYF.

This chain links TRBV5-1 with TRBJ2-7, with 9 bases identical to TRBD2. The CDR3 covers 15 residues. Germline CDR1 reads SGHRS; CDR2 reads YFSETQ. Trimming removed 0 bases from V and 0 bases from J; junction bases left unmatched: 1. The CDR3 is CASSLGAGGSYEQYF. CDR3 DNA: TGCGCCAGCAGCTTGGGAGCGGGGGGCTCCTACGAGCAGTACTTC. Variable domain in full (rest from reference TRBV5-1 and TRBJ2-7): KAGVTQTPRYLIKTRGQQVTLSCSPISGHRSVSWYQQTPGQGLQFLFEYFSETQRNKGNFPGRFSGRQFSNSRSEMNVSTLELGDSALYLCASSLGAGGSYEQYFGPGTRLTVT.

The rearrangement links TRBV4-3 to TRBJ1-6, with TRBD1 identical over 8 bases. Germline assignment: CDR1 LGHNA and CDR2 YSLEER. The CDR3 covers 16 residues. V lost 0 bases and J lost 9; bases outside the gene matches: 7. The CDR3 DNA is TGCGCCAGCAGCCAAGATCCCGCGACAGGGGCTTCACCCCTCCACTTT. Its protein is CASSQDPATGASPLHF.

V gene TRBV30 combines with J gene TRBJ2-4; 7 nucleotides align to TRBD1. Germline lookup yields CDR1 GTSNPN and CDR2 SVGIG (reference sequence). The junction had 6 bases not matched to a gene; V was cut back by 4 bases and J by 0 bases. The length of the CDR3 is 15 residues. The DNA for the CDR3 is TGTGCCTGGACCGCAGGGGGAATAGCCAAAAACATTCAGTACTTC. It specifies CAWTAGGIAKNIQYF.

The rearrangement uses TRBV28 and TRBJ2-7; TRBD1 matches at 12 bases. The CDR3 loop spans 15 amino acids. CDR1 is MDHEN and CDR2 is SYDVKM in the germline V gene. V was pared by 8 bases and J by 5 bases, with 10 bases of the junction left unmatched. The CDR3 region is CASRGQGAPGDEQYF. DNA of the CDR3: TGTGCCAGCCGGGGACAGGGGGCCCCAGGGGACGAGCAGTACTTC.

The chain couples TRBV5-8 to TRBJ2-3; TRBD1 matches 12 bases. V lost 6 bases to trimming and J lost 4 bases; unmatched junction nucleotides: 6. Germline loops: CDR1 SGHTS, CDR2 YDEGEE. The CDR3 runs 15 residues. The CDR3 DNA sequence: TGTGCCAGCACCTCCGGGACAGGGGGCCCAGATACGCAGTATTTT. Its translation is CASTSGTGGPDTQYF.

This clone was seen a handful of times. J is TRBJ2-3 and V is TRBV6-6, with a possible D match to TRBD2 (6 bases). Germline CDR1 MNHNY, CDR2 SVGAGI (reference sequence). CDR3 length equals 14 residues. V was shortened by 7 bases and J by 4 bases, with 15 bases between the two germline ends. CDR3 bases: TGTGCCAGCAACTTACGCGGGGTCTCAGATACGCAGTATTTT. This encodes CASNLRGVSDTQYF.

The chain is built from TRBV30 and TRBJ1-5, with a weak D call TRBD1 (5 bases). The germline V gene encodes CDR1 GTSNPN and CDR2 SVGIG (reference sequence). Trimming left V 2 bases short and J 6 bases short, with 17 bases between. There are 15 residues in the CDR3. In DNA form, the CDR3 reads TGTGCCTGGAGTCGGGTAGGGGATACGTCTCAGCCCCAGCATTTT. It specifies CAWSRVGDTSQPQHF. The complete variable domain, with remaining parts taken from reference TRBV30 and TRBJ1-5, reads SQTIHQWPATLVQPVGSPLSLECTVEGTSNPNLYWYRQAAGRGLQLLFYSVGIGQISSEVPQNLSASRPQDRQFILSSKKLLLSDSGFYLCAWSRVGDTSQPQHFGDGTRLSIL.

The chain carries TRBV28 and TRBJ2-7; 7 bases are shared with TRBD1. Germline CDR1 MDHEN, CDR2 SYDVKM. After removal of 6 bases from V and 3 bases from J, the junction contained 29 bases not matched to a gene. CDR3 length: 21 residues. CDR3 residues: CASSLPHARLRDREVYYEQYF. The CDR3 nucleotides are TGTGCCAGCAGCTTGCCCCATGCGAGACTCCGAGACAGGGAAGTCTACTACGAGCAGTACTTC.

CDR3 region: CASSLGLAGVVEQFF. The CDR3 DNA reads TGTGCCAGCAGTTTGGGACTAGCGGGAGTGGTTGAGCAGTTCTTC. The genes are TRBV27 and TRBJ2-1; TRBD2 matches at 14 bases. CDR1 is MNHEY and CDR2 is SMNVEV in the germline V gene (reference sequence). This CDR3 contains 15 residues. V trimming: 3 bases; J trimming: 9 bases; junction bases outside the gene matches: 4.

CDR3: CASSEADRGLLYGYTF. In DNA, the CDR3 is TGTGCCAGCAGTGAAGCCGACAGGGGTCTTCTTTATGGCTACACCTTC. The chain links TRBV6-1 to TRBJ1-2; 8 bases map to TRBD1. From germline, CDR1 is MNHNS and CDR2 SASEGT. Trimming cost V 0 bases and J 5 bases; bases outside gene matches: 8. The CDR3 runs 16 residues.

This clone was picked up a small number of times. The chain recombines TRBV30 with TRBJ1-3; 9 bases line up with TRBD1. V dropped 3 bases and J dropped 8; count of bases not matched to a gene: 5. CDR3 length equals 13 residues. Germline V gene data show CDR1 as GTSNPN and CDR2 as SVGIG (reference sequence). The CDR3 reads CAWRTTGGDTIYF. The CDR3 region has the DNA TGTGCCTGGAGAACGACAGGGGGGGACACCATATATTTT.

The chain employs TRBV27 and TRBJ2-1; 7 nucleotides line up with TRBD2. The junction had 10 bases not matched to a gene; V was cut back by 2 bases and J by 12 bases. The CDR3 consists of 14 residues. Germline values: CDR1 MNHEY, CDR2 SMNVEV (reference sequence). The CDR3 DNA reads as TGTGCCAGCAGTTTAACCGATGACGGGGGGTGGCAGTTCTTC. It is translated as CASSLTDDGGWQFF.

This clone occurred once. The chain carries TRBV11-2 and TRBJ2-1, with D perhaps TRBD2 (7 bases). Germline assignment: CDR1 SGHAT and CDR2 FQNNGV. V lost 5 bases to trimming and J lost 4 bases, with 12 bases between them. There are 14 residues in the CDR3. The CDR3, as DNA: TGTGCCAGCAGCGCGGGGGCTGAATACAATGAGCAGTTCTTC. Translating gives CASSAGAEYNEQFF.

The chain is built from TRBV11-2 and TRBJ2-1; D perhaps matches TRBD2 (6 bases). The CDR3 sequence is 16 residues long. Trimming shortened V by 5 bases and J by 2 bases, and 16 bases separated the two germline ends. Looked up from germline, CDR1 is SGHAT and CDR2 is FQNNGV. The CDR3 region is CASSEPTSATYNEQFF. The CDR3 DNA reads TGTGCCAGCAGCGAGCCGACTAGTGCAACCTACAATGAGCAGTTCTTC.

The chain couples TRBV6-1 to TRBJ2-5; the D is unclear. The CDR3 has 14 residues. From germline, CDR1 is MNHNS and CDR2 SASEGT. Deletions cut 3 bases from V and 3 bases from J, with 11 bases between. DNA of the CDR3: TGTGCCAGCAGTGAGGCCAGTTCAGAAGAGACCCAGTACTTC. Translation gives CASSEASSEETQYF.

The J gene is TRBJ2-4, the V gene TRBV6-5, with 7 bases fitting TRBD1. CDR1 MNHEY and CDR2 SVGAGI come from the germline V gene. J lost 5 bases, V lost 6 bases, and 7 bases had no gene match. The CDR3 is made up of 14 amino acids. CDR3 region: CASSPIRGQNIQYF. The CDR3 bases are TGTGCCAGCAGCCCGATAAGGGGGCAAAACATTCAGTACTTC.